The 25 T cell receptor beta chains below come from one sample, sequenced in a study of cytomegalovirus exposure and HLA in healthy donors. 60 Vbeta and 13 Jbeta primers were used in PCR. Sequencing was performed with immunoSEQ multiplex PCR; in TCRdb, only in-frame clones are kept and a portion is missing. The sample has about 150,000 clones, 70% seen once. Material: PBMCs. The origin of the receptors is a woman aged 55 to 70 in good health and CMV-seropositive.

The chain joins TRBV5-4 to TRBJ2-3; D is undetermined. Trimming stripped 0 bases from V and 3 bases from J, with 2 bases between. The CDR3 totals 12 residues. Germline V CDR1 and CDR2: SGHNT, YYREEE (reference sequence). CDR3 DNA: TGTGCCAGCAGCTTGGCTACAGATACGCAGTATTTT. Its protein product is CASSLATDTQYF. Filled out from reference TRBV5-4 and TRBJ2-3, the complete variable domain reads ETGVTQSPTHLIKTRGQQVTLRCSSQSGHNTVSWYQQALGQGPQFIFQYYREEENGRGNFPPRFSGLQFPNYSSELNVNALELDDSALYLCASSLATDTQYFGPGTRLTVL.

The chain uses TRBV10-1 and TRBJ2-2, with D possibly TRBD2 on 5 matching bases. Germline CDR1 WNHNN, CDR2 SYGVQD (reference sequence). CDR3 length: 13 amino acids. Deletions cut 5 bases from V and 3 bases from J, with 7 bases between. CDR3 residues: CASSPGYTGELFF. The CDR3 DNA reads TGCGCCAGCAGTCCGGGGTACACCGGGGAGCTGTTTTTT.

This chain joins TRBV29-1 and TRBJ1-2; TRBD1 is a possible D gene (5 bases). V was cut by 4 bases and J by 8 bases, with 14 bases left in between. Germline-derived CDR1 and CDR2 are SQVTM and ANQGSEA. This CDR3 has 12 amino acids. The CDR3 region has the DNA TGCAGCGTTGGCCAGGGATTTGGAGGCTACACCTTC. Encoded protein: CSVGQGFGGYTF.

This clone was seen more than once but under ten times. V gene TRBV10-1 combines with J gene TRBJ2-4, with TRBD2 identical over 10 bases. This CDR3 spans 13 amino acids. With 6 bases clipped from V and 9 bases from J, the junction kept 5 bases outside the gene matches. Germline V gives CDR1 WNHNN, CDR2 SYGVQD (reference sequence). The CDR3 loop reads CASSGVAGGIQYF. The CDR3 coding sequence is TGCGCCAGCAGCGGGGTAGCGGGGGGCATTCAGTACTTC.

This chain links TRBV2 with TRBJ2-7; 8 bases are shared with TRBD2. The junction had 11 bases not matched to a gene; V was cut back by 6 bases and J by 4 bases. Germline V gene lookup returns CDR1 SNHLY and CDR2 FYNNEI. The CDR3 is 15 amino acids. The CDR3 DNA sequence: TGTGCCAGCAGGGCGTCAGCGGGAGTAGGGTACGAGCAGTACTTC. It codes for CASRASAGVGYEQYF.

The rearrangement links TRBV2 to TRBJ2-7; no clear D. The germline CDR1 and CDR2 sequences are SNHLY and FYNNEI. This CDR3 is 16 amino acids long. The V and J ends lost 5 bases and 0 bases respectively, with 17 bases between them. CDR3 region: CASSSISPTLSYEQYF. CDR3 nucleotides: TGTGCCAGCAGTTCGATTAGTCCCACCCTCTCCTACGAGCAGTACTTC.

The chain links TRBV28 to TRBJ2-7, with 14 bases fitting TRBD2. The germline V gene has CDR1 MDHEN and CDR2 SYDVKM. The V segment lost 5 bases and the J segment 4 bases; nucleotides outside the gene matches: 7. This CDR3 is 16 amino acids long. Here the CDR3 DNA reads TGTGCCAGCAGTCCTGTGGGACTAGCGGGAGAGTACGAGCAGTACTTC. This encodes CASSPVGLAGEYEQYF.

J is TRBJ2-2 and V is TRBV4-1; D is possibly TRBD2 (5 bases). The germline gives CDR1 MGHRA, CDR2 YSYEKL. The CDR3 covers 13 residues. Trimming removed 4 bases at V and 5 bases at J, with 8 bases between. In nucleotides, the CDR3 is TGCGCCAGCAGCCCCAGGAGGACCGGGGAGCTGTTTTTT. Amino acids: CASSPRRTGELFF.

The J gene is TRBJ1-2, the V gene TRBV5-1; TRBD1 agrees at 9 bases. The V and J ends lost 0 bases and 4 bases, in that order; junction bases with no gene match: 4. CDR1 is SGHRS and CDR2 is YFSETQ in the germline V gene. This CDR3 is 15 amino acids long. The CDR3 region has the DNA TGCGCCAGCAGCTTGGGGACAGGGGAGGGCTATGGCTACACCTTC. This sequence encodes CASSLGTGEGYGYTF.

The genes are TRBV4-1 and TRBJ2-7; tentatively, D is TRBD2 (6 bases). Deletions cut 1 base from V and 6 bases from J, with 19 bases between. The length of the CDR3 is 16 residues. CDR1 MGHRA and CDR2 YSYEKL come from the germline V gene. The CDR3 reads CASSQVTSGRTPEQYF. The CDR3 DNA reads TGCGCCAGCAGCCAAGTGACGAGCGGGCGTACTCCCGAGCAGTACTTC.

This chain uses TRBV2 with TRBJ2-1; TRBD2 matches at 12 bases. With 6 bases clipped from V and 8 bases from J, the junction kept 5 bases outside the gene matches. This CDR3 region has 14 residues. The germline V gene encodes CDR1 SNHLY and CDR2 FYNNEI. The CDR3 DNA sequence: TGTGCCAGCAGGCTAGCGGGAGGGCCCCATGAGCAGTTCTTC. This codes for CASRLAGGPHEQFF.

The sample holds one count of this clone. V and J are TRBV6-5 and TRBJ1-1, with D perhaps matching TRBD1 (5 bases). Trimming took 6 bases from V and 4 from J, leaving 15 bases between them. Germline V gene data show CDR1 as MNHEY and CDR2 as SVGAGI. The CDR3 consists of 14 residues. The CDR3 loop reads CASSLPGGGTEAFF. CDR3 sequence (DNA): TGTGCCAGCAGCCTACCGGGGGGGGGCACTGAAGCTTTCTTT.

The chain employs TRBV30 and TRBJ1-2, with D possibly TRBD1 on 5 matching bases. Germline values: CDR1 GTSNPN, CDR2 SVGIG (reference sequence). Trimming took off 5 bases at V and 2 bases at J, with 9 bases between the two ends. The CDR3 is 12 amino acids. In nucleotides, the CDR3 is TGTGCCTGGGCACAGGTAAACTATGGCTACACCTTC. This sequence encodes CAWAQVNYGYTF.

The genes are TRBV7-3 and TRBJ2-7; 9 nucleotides line up with TRBD1. Germline values: CDR1 SGHTA, CDR2 FQGTGA. The CDR3 spans 14 residues. V lost 3 bases, J lost 4 bases, and 4 bases stayed unmatched. The DNA for the CDR3 is TGTGCCAGCAGCTTCACCGGGACAGGGTACGAGCAGTACTTC. It encodes CASSFTGTGYEQYF.

This sequence joins TRBV19 and TRBJ2-5; 9 bases match TRBD1. The J segment lost 5 bases and the V segment lost 6 bases, leaving 10 bases of the junction unmatched. There are 15 residues in the CDR3. Germline V gene data show CDR1 as LNHDA and CDR2 as SQIVND (reference sequence). Written as DNA, the CDR3 is TGTGCCAGTAGCACAGGGACAGGGCGAGGCGAGACCCAGTACTTC. The encoded protein is CASSTGTGRGETQYF. The full variable domain, in which reference TRBV19 and TRBJ2-5 provide the parts outside the CDR3, is DGGITQSPKYLFRKEGQNVTLSCEQNLNHDAMYWYRQDPGQGLRLIYYSQIVNDFQKGDIAEGYSVSREKKESFPLTVTSAQKNPTAFYLCASSTGTGRGETQYFGPGTRLLVL.

V is TRBV5-1 and J is TRBJ2-1; 9 bases map to TRBD2. Germline trimming cut 4 bases from V and 3 bases from J; bases unmatched to any gene: 5. Germline lookup yields CDR1 SGHRS and CDR2 YFSETQ. The CDR3 totals 15 residues. This CDR3 reads CASSSSGSDYNEQFF. CDR3 in DNA: TGCGCCAGCAGCAGTAGCGGGAGCGACTACAATGAGCAGTTCTTC.

DNA of the CDR3: TGTGCCAGCAGCCCGGGGACAGCCGAGCAGTTCTTC. Protein sequence: CASSPGTAEQFF. This chain uses TRBV5-6 with TRBJ2-1; 7 bases map to TRBD1. The CDR3 runs 12 residues. J was trimmed by 10 bases and V by 4 bases; bases with no gene match: 5. Looked up from germline, CDR1 is SGHDT and CDR2 is YYEEEE. Full variable domain (missing parts from reference TRBV5-6 and TRBJ2-1): DAGVTQSPTHLIKTRGQQVTLRCSPKSGHDTVSWYQQALGQGPQFIFQYYEEEERQRGNFPDRFSGHQFPNYSSELNVNALLLGDSALYLCASSPGTAEQFFGPGTRLTVL.

This chain joins TRBV5-6 and TRBJ2-5, with 10 bases identical to TRBD2. Looked up from germline, CDR1 is SGHDT and CDR2 is YYEEEE. Trimming cost V 4 bases and J 7 bases; bases outside gene matches: 7. CDR3 length: 14 residues. CDR3 in amino acids: CASSVAGGLGTQYF. As DNA, the CDR3 is TGTGCCAGCAGCGTAGCGGGAGGACTGGGGACCCAGTACTTC. The variable domain in full, with the rest retrieved from reference TRBV5-6 and TRBJ2-5, is DAGVTQSPTHLIKTRGQQVTLRCSPKSGHDTVSWYQQALGQGPQFIFQYYEEEERQRGNFPDRFSGHQFPNYSSELNVNALLLGDSALYLCASSVAGGLGTQYFGPGTRLLVL.

This clone was seen only a few times. The chain has TRBV5-1 and TRBJ2-1; tentatively, D is TRBD2 (5 bases). Germline values: CDR1 SGHRS, CDR2 YFSETQ. V lost 0 bases to trimming and J lost 5 bases, with 15 bases between them. This CDR3 region has 16 residues. CDR3 in amino acids: CASSLEGLTTNNEQFF. CDR3 DNA sequence: TGCGCCAGCAGCTTGGAAGGGCTGACTACGAACAATGAGCAGTTCTTC. Filled out from reference TRBV5-1 and TRBJ2-1, the complete variable domain reads KAGVTQTPRYLIKTRGQQVTLSCSPISGHRSVSWYQQTPGQGLQFLFEYFSETQRNKGNFPGRFSGRQFSNSRSEMNVSTLELGDSALYLCASSLEGLTTNNEQFFGPGTRLTVL.

V is TRBV5-1 and J is TRBJ1-2, with TRBD1 identical over 7 bases. CDR1 and CDR2 (germline): SGHRS, YFSETQ. V gave up 4 bases and J gave up 2 bases; unmatched junction bases: 2. There are 13 residues in the CDR3. The CDR3 DNA sequence: TGCGCCAGCAGCCCGGGACAGAACTATGGCTACACCTTC. The encoded protein is CASSPGQNYGYTF.

This sequence joins TRBV19 and TRBJ1-4; D may be TRBD1 (5 bases). In germline, CDR1 is LNHDA, CDR2 SQIVND (reference sequence). Trimming stripped 2 bases from V and 7 bases from J, with 11 bases between. This CDR3 is built from 14 residues. For the CDR3, the DNA is TGTGCCAGTAGTATACAAGGGGCTTCTGAAAAACTGTTTTTT. Encoded protein: CASSIQGASEKLFF.

This chain links TRBV4-1 with TRBJ2-3, with D hard to call. From germline, CDR1 is MGHRA and CDR2 YSYEKL. V was cut by 1 base and J by 4 bases, with 12 bases left in between. The CDR3 is made up of 15 amino acids. The CDR3 bases are TGCGCCAGCAGCCAAGGTTGGGCCAGCTCAGATACGCAGTATTTT. Translation gives CASSQGWASSDTQYF.

The J gene is TRBJ1-5, the V gene TRBV6-5; no definite D call. The V gene lost 0 bases and the J gene lost 4 bases, with 4 bases spanning the gap. This CDR3 has 13 residues. Per the germline V gene, CDR1 is MNHEY and CDR2 is SVGAGI. The CDR3 sequence is CASSYSANQPQHF. The CDR3 region has the DNA TGTGCCAGCAGTTACTCCGCGAATCAGCCCCAGCATTTT.

This clone was detected only a few times. The V gene is TRBV6-8, the J gene TRBJ2-3; D is possibly TRBD1 (5 bases). The CDR3 has 13 amino acids. Trimming stripped 8 bases from V and 6 bases from J, with 15 bases between. Germline loops: CDR1 MNHGY, CDR2 SAAAGT. The CDR3 DNA follows: TGTGCCAGCCCCTTTAAGGGGCATGATACGCAGTATTTT. This sequence encodes CASPFKGHDTQYF.

V is TRBV7-7 and J is TRBJ2-5; 14 bases agree with TRBD2. The CDR3 has 15 amino acids. The trim removed 6 bases at V and 5 bases at J, leaving 5 bases unmatched. Germline V gene lookup returns CDR1 SSHAT and CDR2 FNYEAQ (reference sequence). Here the CDR3 reads CASRLGTSGSETQYF. Here the CDR3 DNA reads TGTGCCAGCAGGCTCGGGACTAGCGGGAGTGAGACCCAGTACTTC.